A single sample is the source of the 4 T cell receptor beta chains below, sequenced in a study of T cell clones after liver transplantation. TCRdb keeps only in-frame clones here, not all; method: immunoSEQ multiplex PCR. The profile shows 45,000 to 60,000 clones, approximately 88% of them singletons. This specimen consisted of CD4+ T cells from blood, obtained before liver transplant. The receptors stem from a human donor who received a liver transplant.

The chain has TRBV23-1 and TRBJ2-3; 7 positions match TRBD1. TRBV23-1 is classed as an ORF, of uncertain function. The V segment lost 3 bases and the J segment 1 base; nucleotides outside the gene matches: 10. CDR3 length: 17 residues. The DNA of the CDR3 is TGCGCCAGCAGTCACTCGCTCACAGGGGAAGGCACAGATACGCAGTATTTT. Translated: CASSHSLTGEGTDTQYF.

The chain carries TRBV15 and TRBJ2-5; the match to TRBD2 covers 8 bases. Germline-derived CDR1 and CDR2 are LNHNV and YYDKDF (reference sequence). V was clipped by 1 base and J by 7 bases; unmatched bases: 8. This CDR3 is built from 15 residues. Here the CDR3 reads CATSRGSGESVTQYF. Here the CDR3 DNA reads TGTGCCACCAGCAGAGGTAGCGGGGAGAGTGTGACCCAGTACTTC.

The genes are TRBV6-6 and TRBJ2-3; D might be TRBD1 or TRBD2, each matching 5 bases. The CDR3 loop spans 13 amino acids. V lost 6 bases and J 0 bases, leaving 7 bases between the germline ends. Germline V gene lookup returns CDR1 MNHNY and CDR2 SVGAGI (reference sequence). The CDR3: CASRRDSTDTQYF. The CDR3 DNA sequence: TGTGCCAGCAGACGGGACAGCACAGATACGCAGTATTTT.

This rearrangement joins TRBV2 to TRBJ1-1; D unclear. Germline V gene sequence: CDR1 SNHLY, CDR2 FYNNEI. The CDR3 loop spans 15 amino acids. V was clipped by 7 bases and J by 2 bases, with 17 bases between them. The CDR3 loop is CASTVTRVGNTEAFF. DNA of the CDR3: TGTGCCAGCACCGTTACCAGAGTCGGTAACACTGAAGCTTTCTTT. The variable domain in full, with the rest retrieved from reference TRBV2 and TRBJ1-1, is EPEVTQTPSHQVTQMGQEVILRCVPISNHLYFYWYRQILGQKVEFLVSFYNNEISEKSEIFDDQFSVERPDGSNFTLKIRSTKLEDSAMYFCASTVTRVGNTEAFFGQGTRLTVV.